This TCR beta chain was found in a study of T cells in Graves' hyperthyroidism and ophthalmopathy. V was clipped by 4 bases and J by 1 base; unmatched bases: 3. The CDR3 contains 13 residues. Germline CDR1 is SQVTM and CDR2 is ANQGSEA. Researchers amplified the TCR beta CDR3 regions from RNA transcripts. The HTBI set primed first-round TCR CDR3 RT-PCR. MiXCR, applied by TCRdb to the multiplex PCR reads, yields one record per CDR3 protein. Seen here are 300,000 to 450,000 distinct CDR3 sequences, around 14% observed once, and the top ten hold around a third. Absence of ophthalmopathy progression within 18 months defined stable Graves' hyperthyroidism. Study findings and constraints: Ophthalmopathy and stable hyperthyroidism were separated by a 13 V-J model.

This clonotype is a singleton in its sample. Its antigen is currently unknown. The V gene is TRBV29-1, the J gene TRBJ2-7, with 8 positions matching TRBD1. This sequence was found in a woman in her 30s with Graves' hyperthyroidism. Material: blood. The CDR3, as DNA: TGCAGCGTTGCGGGACAGGAGTCCTACGAGCAGTACTTC. Encoded protein: CSVAGQESYEQYF.